The clone carrying this TCR beta chain has more than one count but fewer than ten. Its specificity is unknown. One entry per CDR3 protein, called by TCRdb with MiXCR from the RACE reads. Here the sample spans approximately 79,000 distinct CDR3 sequences, under 13% being singletons. The data originate from a study of human T cells and chemical hapten exposure. Overall study results and limits: DPC sensitization left the count of TCRs above 1 in 1000 unchanged.

Trimming cost V 0 bases and J 4 bases, with 13 bases left between them. Germline-derived CDR1 and CDR2 are SGHKS and YYEKEE (reference sequence). This CDR3 region has 15 residues. Time point specified: patch test 1, 2 weeks after DPC sensitization. As for treatment: therapeutic diphenylcyclopropenone sensitization with weekly scalp DPC. This receptor was obtained from a woman between 45 and 60 years old with alopecia areata. Some clones in this sample may be carry-over from other donors' samples. This chain links TRBV5-5 with TRBJ1-2, with a tentative D call TRBD1 (5 bases). The specimen comprised whole blood, sampled in connection with sensitization to the hapten diphenylcyclopropenone (DPC). This chain's CDR3 is CASSLDPGTSYGYTF. Here the CDR3 DNA reads TGTGCCAGCAGCTTGGATCCAGGGACGAGCTATGGCTACACCTTC.